The 21 T cell receptor beta chains in this list originate from one sample, sequenced in a study of PD-L1 blockade in urothelial cancer. Clones were sequenced by immunoSEQ multiplex PCR, and TCRdb holds only the in-frame ones, with some missing. The top ten hold under 5% of the sample, which has roughly 120,000 clones, less than 95% seen once. Time point noted: peripheral blood 6 weeks after treatment start. Source: PBMCs, taken around atezolizumab (anti-PD-L1) treatment. The receptor source for this set is a man aged 55 to 70 with urothelial cancer.

The J gene is TRBJ2-3, the V gene TRBV5-6, with D hard to call. The CDR3 runs to 14 residues. CDR1 and CDR2 from the germline V gene are SGHDT and YYEEEE. V gave up 4 bases and J gave up 1 base, with 10 bases separating them. For the CDR3, the DNA is TGTGCCAGCAGCCTGGATCTAGGCACAGATACGCAGTATTTT. Translated: CASSLDLGTDTQYF.

The chain has TRBV19 and TRBJ1-2; no clear D. Between the trimmed V and J ends, which lost 3 bases and 2 bases, there was a span of 7 bases. The germline V gene has CDR1 LNHDA and CDR2 SQIVND (reference sequence). CDR3 length: 13 amino acids. CDR3 region: CASSIPGNYGYTF. CDR3 bases: TGTGCCAGTAGTATCCCGGGAAACTATGGCTACACCTTC.

This rearrangement joins TRBV4-1 to TRBJ1-1; 12 bases are a match to TRBD1. With V trimmed by 2 bases and J by 7 bases, 8 bases remained unmatched. Germline V gene sequence: CDR1 MGHRA, CDR2 YSYEKL. This CDR3 spans 16 amino acids. The CDR3 sequence is CASSQRDRGQMVEAFF. The CDR3, as DNA: TGCGCCAGCAGCCAACGGGACAGGGGGCAGATGGTTGAAGCTTTCTTT.

This rearrangement joins TRBV28 to TRBJ2-7, with D tentatively TRBD2 (5 bases). Germline loops: CDR1 MDHEN, CDR2 SYDVKM. Trimming removed 5 bases at V and 3 bases at J, with 11 bases between. This CDR3 region has 13 residues. The CDR3 DNA sequence: TGTGCCAGCAGTGTGACTATGGGCTACGAGCAGTACTTC. It is translated as CASSVTMGYEQYF.

CDR3 loop: CAWSPGQGPGEQYF. In DNA form, the CDR3 reads TGTGCCTGGAGTCCGGGACAGGGACCCGGGGAGCAGTACTTC. The rearrangement links TRBV30 to TRBJ2-7; 9 bases match TRBD1. The trim removed 2 bases at V and 7 bases at J, leaving 9 bases unmatched. CDR1 GTSNPN and CDR2 SVGIG come from the germline V gene (reference sequence). This CDR3 is 14 amino acids long.

The rearrangement joins TRBV5-1 to TRBJ2-1; no definite D call. The length of the CDR3 is 14 residues. In germline, CDR1 is SGHRS, CDR2 YFSETQ. V was pared by 2 bases and J by 1 base, with 7 bases between. The chain's CDR3 is CASSFGDSYNEQFF. CDR3 bases: TGCGCCAGCAGCTTTGGAGATTCCTACAATGAGCAGTTCTTC.

This clone was seen only once. This sequence joins TRBV4-1 and TRBJ2-7; 7 nucleotides align to TRBD2. In germline, CDR1 is MGHRA, CDR2 YSYEKL. There are 16 residues in the CDR3. After removal of 4 bases from V and 0 bases from J, the junction contained 9 bases not matched to a gene. The DNA for the CDR3 is TGCGCCAGCAGCCCTGCGTGGGGGGAGGGCTCCTACGAGCAGTACTTC. It translates to CASSPAWGEGSYEQYF.

The chain recombines TRBV9 with TRBJ1-2; 7 bases are shared with TRBD1. This CDR3 has 14 residues. The J segment lost 0 bases and the V segment lost 6 bases, leaving 5 bases of the junction unmatched. CDR1 is SGDLS, CDR2 YYNGEE, per germline. DNA of the CDR3: TGTGCCAGCACCCTGGGACAGACTAACTATGGCTACACCTTC. Amino acid sequence: CASTLGQTNYGYTF.

This clone was seen a few times. V and J are TRBV2 and TRBJ2-7, with D perhaps TRBD1 (5 bases). Between the trimmed V and J ends, which lost 3 bases and 0 bases, there was a span of 12 bases. The V gene's germline CDR1 is SNHLY and CDR2 FYNNEI. The CDR3 is 15 residues long. CDR3 nucleotides: TGTGCCAGCAGTGAGATTCAGGGAAGCTCCTACGAGCAGTACTTC. Protein sequence: CASSEIQGSSYEQYF.

The chain has TRBV14 and TRBJ1-1, with D possibly matching TRBD1 (5 bases). CDR3 length equals 15 residues. Germline CDR1 and CDR2: SGHDN and FVKESK. V was cut by 2 bases and J by 1 base, with 11 bases left in between. This chain's CDR3 is CASSQLGLKNTEAFF. The CDR3, as DNA: TGTGCCAGCAGCCAACTGGGACTGAAGAACACTGAAGCTTTCTTT.

This clone was seen a single time. The chain couples TRBV2 to TRBJ2-3; 10 bases are shared with TRBD2. The CDR3 has 16 residues. Per germline, CDR1 SNHLY and CDR2 FYNNEI. The V and J ends lost 4 bases and 4 bases, in that order; junction bases with no gene match: 8. The CDR3 reads CASSASSGGLADTQYF. The CDR3 coding sequence is TGTGCCAGCAGTGCGTCTAGCGGGGGCCTCGCAGATACGCAGTATTTT.

The chain combines TRBV4-3 with TRBJ2-1, with D perhaps matching TRBD1 (5 bases). The V gene lost 0 bases and the J gene lost 7 bases, with 13 bases spanning the gap. This CDR3 has 15 amino acids. The germline V gene encodes CDR1 LGHNA and CDR2 YSLEER. CDR3 sequence: CASSQEGANLNEQFF. The CDR3 DNA is TGCGCCAGCAGCCAAGAAGGGGCAAATTTGAATGAGCAGTTCTTC.

V is TRBV11-2 and J is TRBJ2-1; D is unresolved. This CDR3 comprises 14 residues. V gave up 2 bases and J gave up 6 bases, with 11 bases separating them. Germline lookup yields CDR1 SGHAT and CDR2 FQNNGV. CDR3 nucleotide sequence: TGTGCCAGCAGCTTAACTGGTCCCGCCAATGAGCAGTTCTTC. Translating it yields CASSLTGPANEQFF.

For this clone: This CDR3 is also generated by other DNA sequences in the sample. The chain employs TRBV20-1 and TRBJ2-5; no clear D. The CDR3 consists of 10 residues. The germline V gene has CDR1 DFQATT and CDR2 SNEGSKA (reference sequence). The V gene lost 5 bases and the J gene lost 3 bases, with 4 bases spanning the gap. CDR3 sequence: CSASEETQYF. The CDR3 bases are TGCAGTGCTTCCGAAGAGACCCAGTACTTC.

J is TRBJ2-3 and V is TRBV5-4, with 7 positions matching TRBD2. J was trimmed by 3 bases and V by 0 bases; bases with no gene match: 4. This CDR3 is 15 amino acids long. The germline gives CDR1 SGHNT, CDR2 YYREEE (reference sequence). CDR3 sequence (DNA): TGTGCCAGCAGCTTGGTTGGCGGGGGTACAGATACGCAGTATTTT. Protein: CASSLVGGGTDTQYF.

In this sample, this clone turned up a few times. The chain carries TRBV14 and TRBJ2-7; 10 bases line up with TRBD1. V lost 4 bases, J lost 6 bases, and 3 bases stayed unmatched. The CDR3 totals 13 residues. The germline V gene has CDR1 SGHDN and CDR2 FVKESK. The CDR3: CASSPRTGGEQYF. CDR3 in DNA: TGTGCCAGCAGCCCGCGGACAGGGGGCGAGCAGTACTTC.

The V gene is TRBV10-2, the J gene TRBJ2-3, with 10 nucleotides matching TRBD2. Germline V gene sequence: CDR1 WSHSY, CDR2 SAAADI. The CDR3 consists of 18 residues. Trimming removed 6 bases from V and 5 bases from J; junction bases left unmatched: 17. The CDR3 loop reads CASSSFQTSGSPGDTQYF. DNA for the CDR3: TGCGCCAGCAGCAGTTTCCAGACTAGCGGGTCTCCGGGAGATACGCAGTATTTT.

The J gene is TRBJ2-4, the V gene TRBV9; perhaps TRBD2 as D (5 bases). Germline V gene lookup returns CDR1 SGDLS and CDR2 YYNGEE. The CDR3 has 19 amino acids. Trimming removed 4 bases at V and 0 bases at J, with 23 bases between. In DNA form, the CDR3 reads TGTGCCAGCAGCCCTCGGGGTCGAGTAACCCTACTAGCCAAAAACATTCAGTACTTC. Translated, it gives CASSPRGRVTLLAKNIQYF.

J is TRBJ2-7 and V is TRBV5-6, with TRBD2 as a possible D gene (6 bases). Trimming left V 3 bases short and J 3 bases short, with 10 bases between. Germline V gene lookup returns CDR1 SGHDT and CDR2 YYEEEE. This CDR3 has 13 residues. CDR3 DNA: TGTGCCAGCAGCTACATAGCGGACTACGAGCAGTACTTC. Its protein product is CASSYIADYEQYF.

This clone was observed once. The V gene is TRBV7-2, the J gene TRBJ2-7; perhaps TRBD2 as D (6 bases). The germline V and J ends were trimmed by 5 bases and 2 bases, with 13 bases remaining between them. Germline assignment: CDR1 SGHTA and CDR2 FQGNSA. CDR3 length: 14 amino acids. CDR3 DNA: TGTGCCAGCAGCACAGGAGGGGTTGCCTACGAGCAGTACTTC. The encoded protein is CASSTGGVAYEQYF.

The rearrangement joins TRBV9 to TRBJ2-1; possibly TRBD2 for D (6 bases). Germline CDR1 and CDR2: SGDLS and YYNGEE. The CDR3 sequence is 16 residues long. Trimming took off 1 base at V and 8 bases at J, with 19 bases between the two ends. The CDR3 DNA is TGTGCCAGCAGCGTACGTGGCGGGGACGCAGTGTATGAGCAGTTCTTC. It encodes CASSVRGGDAVYEQFF.